This T cell receptor (beta chain) is drawn from a study of blood T cell repertoires in COVID-19 (dated by TCRdb to the early 2020s). Study-wide context: Collaborator samples came from the United States, Italy and Spain and covered acute and convalescent phases of COVID-19. The prospective study material was composed of cDNA or gDNA derived from T cells, B-cell-depleted T cells, or PBMCs. The dataset comprised deeply sampled blood TCRbeta repertoires from subjects exposed to, actively infected with, or recovered from COVID-19. A freely available public database, intended as a resource for researchers studying the immune response to SARS-CoV-2, is where the repertoires were released. The samples were drawn from the first 160 participants of the ongoing ImmuneRACE study and from under 1,500 subjects provided by 6 global collaborators. Sample metadata almost always included a de-identified subject ID, COVID-19 status, age in years and sex. Where HLA class I and class II types were available, the types were taken from metadata supplied by the sample provider, not from assay-based typing.

TCRbeta CDR3 regions were amplified from genomic DNA by means of the immunoSEQ Assay, a bias-controlled multiplex PCR. The source study handled its data this way. Nucleated cell counts per sample were estimated from amplification of reference gene primers within the assay. To quantify the absolute abundance of each unique TCRbeta CDR3 rearrangement, sequence reads were collapsed and filtered. Productive Simpson clonality was computed per sample as the square root of Simpson's diversity index over productive rearrangements. TCRdb carries this immuneACCESS record with in-frame sequences only. Its versions omit some clonotypes, under half of them owing to an unresolved V gene in the studies checked, with the rest unexplained. V and J calls plus clone size are reproduced from that table; the DNA served to infer D and trimming. The sample table lists approximately 240,000 clones, 65% to 80% of them with a count of one. The ten largest clones represent 4% of the sample.

Collaborating institutions collected whole blood in K2EDTA tubes following their own protocols. For TCRbeta analysis, collaborator samples were shipped as frozen whole blood, as isolated PBMCs, or as DNA extracted from either sample type. The paper as a whole reports these results and caveats: The quantity of clinical and demographic metadata differed by source and by participant and was supplied without curation.

On this clone: Its antigen has not been determined. No base quality information exists; no much larger clone differs at one position.

Counted from cysteine to phenylalanine, this CDR3 has 15 amino acids. The entry retains the CDR3 DNA only, 45 bases that are in frame from base 1. V and J are truncated by 4 bases and 2 bases respectively, leaving an intervening sequence of 13 bases. From a lookup of the germline V gene (reference sequence), CDR1 and CDR2 are SEHNR and FQNEAQ. Specimen: peripheral blood. The chain links TRBV7-9 with TRBJ2-3; TRBD1 is a possible D gene, resting on 6 matching bases. The sequence was obtained from a woman aged 40 to 55 with active or convalescent COVID-19. The CDR3 has the sequence CASSSSTGVTDTQYF. Here is the DNA: TGTGCCAGCAGCTCCTCGACAGGAGTCACAGATACGCAGTATTTT.